These T cell receptor beta chains were read from a single sample in a study of T cells in localized non-small cell lung cancer. The method was immunoSEQ multiplex PCR; TCRdb's version includes in-frame clones alone and lacks a portion of them. The table has about 39,000 clones, roughly 77% seen once. The material was PBMCs, obtained before any cancer treatment. All receptors come from a woman aged 40 to 75 with stage II squamous cell lung carcinoma. Each CDR3 is given with its conserved first and last residue. The D gene is left open where the match is weak. The size entry is marked missing in some rows and otherwise reads once, few, many or a size class.

clone_size: NA
v_call: TRBV7-3
j_call: TRBJ2-3
d_call: TRBD2
cdr3_aa: CASSPGTSGSGTDTQYF
cdr3_nt: TGTGCCAGCAGCCCCGGGACTAGCGGGAGCGGCACAGATACGCAGTATTTT

clone_size: few
v_call: TRBV18
j_call: TRBJ1-6
d_call: NA
cdr3_aa: CASSPWGVRGDSPLHF
cdr3_nt: TGTGCCAGCTCACCTTGGGGGGTTCGAGGTGATTCACCCCTCCACTTT

clone_size: NA
v_call: TRBV28
j_call: TRBJ2-1
d_call: TRBD2
cdr3_aa: CASSLPVITSDEQFF
cdr3_nt: TGTGCCAGCAGTTTACCCGTTATTACTAGCGATGAGCAGTTCTTC

clone_size: NA
v_call: TRBV7-6
j_call: TRBJ2-2
d_call: NA
cdr3_aa: CASSLENTGELFF
cdr3_nt: TGTGCCAGCAGCTTAGAGAACACCGGGGAGCTGTTTTTT

clone_size: NA
v_call: TRBV10-3
j_call: TRBJ1-1
d_call: TRBD1
cdr3_aa: CASGQENTEAFF
cdr3_nt: TGTGCCTCCGGACAGGAGAACACTGAAGCTTTCTTT

clone_size: NA
v_call: TRBV6-5
j_call: TRBJ1-6
d_call: NA
cdr3_aa: CASSYLGESPLHF
cdr3_nt: TGTGCCAGCAGTTACCTGGGGGAATCACCCCTCCACTTT

clone_size: NA
v_call: TRBV27
j_call: TRBJ2-1
d_call: NA
cdr3_aa: CASSSYTGSYNEQFF
cdr3_nt: TGTGCCAGCAGTTCCTACACGGGCTCCTACAATGAGCAGTTCTTC

clone_size: NA
v_call: TRBV10-3
j_call: TRBJ1-5
d_call: NA
cdr3_aa: CAISVDSGQPQHF
cdr3_nt: TGTGCCATCAGTGTGGACTCCGGCCAGCCCCAGCATTTT

clone_size: NA
v_call: TRBV28
j_call: TRBJ2-7
d_call: NA
cdr3_aa: CASSLTSFGEQYF
cdr3_nt: TGTGCCAGCAGCCTCACTAGCTTCGGCGAGCAGTACTTC

clone_size: once
v_call: TRBV29-1
j_call: TRBJ2-7
d_call: NA
cdr3_aa: CSAGTSSYSYEQYF
cdr3_nt: TGCAGCGCCGGGACCTCGAGCTACTCCTACGAGCAGTACTTC

clone_size: NA
v_call: TRBV5-6
j_call: TRBJ2-7
d_call: TRBD1
cdr3_aa: CASSTDLGGQGYYEQYF
cdr3_nt: TGTGCCAGCAGCACCGACTTAGGGGGACAGGGATACTACGAGCAGTACTTC

clone_size: NA
v_call: TRBV28
j_call: TRBJ1-1
d_call: NA
cdr3_aa: CASVGDVGTEAFF
cdr3_nt: TGTGCCAGCGTGGGGGATGTCGGCACTGAAGCTTTCTTT

clone_size: NA
v_call: TRBV25-1
j_call: TRBJ2-7
d_call: TRBD2
cdr3_aa: CASSLIAGGFGEQYF
cdr3_nt: TGTGCCAGCAGTCTCATTGCGGGAGGCTTTGGCGAGCAGTACTTC

clone_size: NA
v_call: TRBV4-3
j_call: TRBJ2-3
d_call: TRBD2
cdr3_aa: CASSQDWVGSGGTDTQYF
cdr3_nt: TGCGCCAGCAGCCAAGATTGGGTAGGGAGCGGGGGCACAGATACGCAGTATTTT

clone_size: NA
v_call: TRBV29-1
j_call: TRBJ2-7
d_call: TRBD2
cdr3_aa: CSVEDGAGDYEQYF
cdr3_nt: TGCAGCGTTGAAGACGGGGCGGGAGACTACGAGCAGTACTTC

clone_size: NA
v_call: TRBV6-5
j_call: TRBJ1-1
d_call: NA
cdr3_aa: CASAYGNTMNTEAFF
cdr3_nt: TGTGCCAGCGCCTACGGGAACACAATGAACACTGAAGCTTTCTTT

clone_size: NA
v_call: TRBV5-8
j_call: TRBJ1-4
d_call: NA
cdr3_aa: CASSAAEAGLGEKLFF
cdr3_nt: TGTGCCAGCAGCGCCGCTGAGGCAGGGCTCGGTGAAAAACTGTTTTTT

clone_size: NA
v_call: TRBV29-1
j_call: TRBJ2-3
d_call: TRBD1
cdr3_aa: CSAVGQLESTDTQYF
cdr3_nt: TGCAGCGCCGTGGGACAGTTGGAAAGCACAGATACGCAGTATTTT

clone_size: NA
v_call: TRBV4-1
j_call: TRBJ1-2
d_call: NA
cdr3_aa: CASSQESGAGALGYTF
cdr3_nt: TGCGCCAGCAGCCAAGAAAGTGGCGCAGGGGCCCTTGGCTACACCTTC

clone_size: NA
v_call: TRBV7-2
j_call: TRBJ2-5
d_call: NA
cdr3_aa: CASRPGDIQETQYF
cdr3_nt: TGTGCCAGCAGACCGGGAGACATCCAAGAGACCCAGTACTTC

clone_size: NA
v_call: TRBV29-1
j_call: TRBJ2-1
d_call: NA
cdr3_aa: CSVVVIGRNNEQFF
cdr3_nt: TGCAGCGTTGTGGTCATAGGGAGGAACAATGAGCAGTTCTTC

clone_size: NA
v_call: TRBV7-6
j_call: TRBJ2-1
d_call: TRBD1
cdr3_aa: CASSLGAGGNEQFF
cdr3_nt: TGTGCCAGCAGCTTAGGGGCAGGGGGCAATGAGCAGTTCTTC

clone_size: NA
v_call: TRBV7-6
j_call: TRBJ2-3
d_call: NA
cdr3_aa: CASSLGQPSTDTQYF
cdr3_nt: TGTGCCAGCAGCTTAGGCCAGCCTAGCACAGATACGCAGTATTTT

clone_size: NA
v_call: TRBV15
j_call: TRBJ1-4
d_call: TRBD1
cdr3_aa: CATSSEGQVNEKLFF
cdr3_nt: TGTGCCACCAGCAGTGAGGGACAGGTGAATGAAAAACTGTTTTTT

clone_size: NA
v_call: TRBV27
j_call: TRBJ2-3
d_call: NA
cdr3_aa: CASSFPGQVDTQYF
cdr3_nt: TGTGCCAGCAGTTTCCCGGGCCAGGTGGATACGCAGTATTTT

clone_size: NA
v_call: TRBV7-9
j_call: TRBJ2-3
d_call: NA
cdr3_aa: CASSLAGVSDTQYF
cdr3_nt: TGTGCCAGCAGCTTAGCGGGGGTCTCTGATACGCAGTATTTT

clone_size: NA
v_call: TRBV27
j_call: TRBJ1-5
d_call: TRBD1
cdr3_aa: CASRMTGEQPQHF
cdr3_nt: TGTGCCAGCAGGATGACAGGGGAGCAGCCCCAGCATTTT

clone_size: NA
v_call: TRBV15
j_call: TRBJ1-4
d_call: NA
cdr3_aa: CATSRDKGANEKLFF
cdr3_nt: TGTGCCACCAGCAGAGATAAGGGGGCTAATGAAAAACTGTTTTTT

clone_size: NA
v_call: TRBV27
j_call: TRBJ2-6
d_call: TRBD2
cdr3_aa: CASSFSGGSGANVLTF
cdr3_nt: TGTGCCAGCAGTTTTAGCGGGGGCTCTGGGGCCAACGTCCTGACTTTC

clone_size: once
v_call: TRBV14
j_call: TRBJ2-7
d_call: NA
cdr3_aa: CASSRLGSATVYEQYF
cdr3_nt: TGTGCCAGCAGCCGTTTGGGGAGCGCGACCGTCTACGAGCAGTACTTC

clone_size: NA
v_call: TRBV28
j_call: TRBJ2-3
d_call: NA
cdr3_aa: CASSFVGSRTDTQYF
cdr3_nt: TGTGCCAGCAGTTTTGTAGGAAGCCGCACAGATACGCAGTATTTT

clone_size: NA
v_call: TRBV7-8
j_call: TRBJ1-4
d_call: TRBD1
cdr3_aa: CASSLGGTGREKLFF
cdr3_nt: TGTGCCAGCAGCTTAGGAGGGACAGGGCGTGAAAAACTGTTTTTT